This TCR beta chain appears in the sequencing data of a study of response to subunit inactivated influenza vaccine. Whole-study findings and limits: The authors put forward the suggestion that each seasonal influenza vaccination may bring in only a limited number of new T cells.

CDR1 is MNHNS and CDR2 is SASEGT in the germline V gene. The CDR3 runs to 14 residues. Trimming took 6 bases from V and 9 from J; bases not matched to a gene: 8. From the RT-PCR reads, TCRdb called clonotypes with MiXCR, one entry per CDR3 protein. The sample holds around 790,000 distinct CDR3 sequences, 21% seen once. This clonotype showed up just a few times. The antigen is undetermined. The receptor's source is a man aged 50-59 years who received an inactivated influenza vaccine. The chain joins TRBV6-1 to TRBJ1-6; 7 bases line up with TRBD1. The starting material was PBMCs from blood, obtained 5 to 6 days after vaccination. This CDR3 reads CASSFTGEGSPLHF. In DNA, the CDR3 is TGTGCCAGCAGCTTTACAGGGGAGGGTTCACCCCTCCACTTT.